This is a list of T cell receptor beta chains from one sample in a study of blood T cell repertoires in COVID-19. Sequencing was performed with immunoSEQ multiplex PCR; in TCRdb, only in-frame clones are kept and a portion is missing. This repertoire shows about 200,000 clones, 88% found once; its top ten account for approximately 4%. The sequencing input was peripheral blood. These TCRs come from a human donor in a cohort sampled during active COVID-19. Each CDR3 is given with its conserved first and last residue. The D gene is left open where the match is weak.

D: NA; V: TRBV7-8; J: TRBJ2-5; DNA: TGTGCCAGCAGCACGCCAGAGGGGGGAGGGGAGGAGACCCAGTACTTC; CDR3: CASSTPEGGGEETQYF
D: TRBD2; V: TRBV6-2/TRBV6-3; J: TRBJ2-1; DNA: TGTGCCAGCAGTTACTCGGGACTAGCGGGATTTAGCTCCTACAATGAGCAGTTCTTC; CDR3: CASSYSGLAGFSSYNEQFF
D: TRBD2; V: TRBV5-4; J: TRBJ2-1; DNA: TGTGCCAGCAGCTTGGCGCCAAGCGGGAGTCACGGAAATGAGCAGTTCTTC; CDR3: CASSLAPSGSHGNEQFF
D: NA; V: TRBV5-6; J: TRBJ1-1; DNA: TGTGCCAGCAGCTCCCTAAAGACGAGAGGAACTGAAGCTTTCTTT; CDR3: CASSSLKTRGTEAFF
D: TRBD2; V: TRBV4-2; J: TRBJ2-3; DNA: TGTGCCAGCAGCCAGGGGTGGACTAGCGGGGACACAGATACGCAGTATTTT; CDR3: CASSQGWTSGDTDTQYF
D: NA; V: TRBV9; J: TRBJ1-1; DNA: TGTGCCAGCAGCGTAGCTATGACAGGAGAAGCTTTCTTT; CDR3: CASSVAMTGEAFF
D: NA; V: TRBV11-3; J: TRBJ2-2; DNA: TGTGCCAGCAGCTTTGTTCGAGACGGGGAGCTGTTTTTT; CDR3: CASSFVRDGELFF
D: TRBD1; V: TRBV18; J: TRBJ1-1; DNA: TGTGCCAGCTCCTCTGGAGGGGGCGTTCCAGCTTTCTTT; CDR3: CASSSGGGVPAFF
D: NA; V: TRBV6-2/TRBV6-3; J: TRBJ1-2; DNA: TGTGCCAGCAGTTACTCAGGACAGATCGACACTCCGGGCTACACCTTC; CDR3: CASSYSGQIDTPGYTF
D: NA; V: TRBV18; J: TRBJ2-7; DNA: TGTGCCAGCTTCTCAACGGGATCTCCGGGTTACGAGCAGTACTTC; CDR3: CASFSTGSPGYEQYF
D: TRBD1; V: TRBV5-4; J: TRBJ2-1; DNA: TGTGCCAGCAGCTTGACAGGGGGCAATGAGCAGTTCTTC; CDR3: CASSLTGGNEQFF
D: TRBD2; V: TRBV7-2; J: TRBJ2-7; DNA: TGTGCCAGCAGCCTCGGACTAGGACCCTACGAGCAGTACTTC; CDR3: CASSLGLGPYEQYF
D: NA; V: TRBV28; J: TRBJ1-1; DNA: TGTGCCAGCACCCTAGATCCGGGGGGGAACACTGAAGCTTTCTTT; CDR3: CASTLDPGGNTEAFF
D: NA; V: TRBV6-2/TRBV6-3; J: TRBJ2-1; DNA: TGTGCCAGCAGTTACTCGCCGGGTGAGCAGTTCTTC; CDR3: CASSYSPGEQFF
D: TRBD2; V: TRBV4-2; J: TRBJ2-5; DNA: TGTGCCAGCAGCCAGGTAGCGGGAGGCACCCAAGAGACCCAGTACTTC; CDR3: CASSQVAGGTQETQYF
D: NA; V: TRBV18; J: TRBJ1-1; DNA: TGTGCCAGCTCGCAGGGGTTGTTCACTGAAGCTTTCTTT; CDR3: CASSQGLFTEAFF
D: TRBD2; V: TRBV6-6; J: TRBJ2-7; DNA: TGTGCCAGCAGTCCCAGGTCTCTAGCGGGAGTGAACGAGCAGTACTTC; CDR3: CASSPRSLAGVNEQYF
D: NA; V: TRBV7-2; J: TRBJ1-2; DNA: TGTGCCAGCAGCTTAGAACCGAGCCATGGCTACACCTTC; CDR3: CASSLEPSHGYTF
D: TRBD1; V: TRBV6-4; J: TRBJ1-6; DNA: TGTGCCAGCAGTGATCGGGACAGCGTGAAGAATTCACCCCTCCACTTT; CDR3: CASSDRDSVKNSPLHF
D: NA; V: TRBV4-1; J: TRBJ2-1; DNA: TGCGCCAGCAGCCAATGGGAGGGGGGGTACAATGAGCAGTTCTTC; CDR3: CASSQWEGGYNEQFF
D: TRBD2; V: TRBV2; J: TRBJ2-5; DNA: TGTGCCAGCAGTGAGGGACTAGCGGGAGCAGAGACCCAGTACTTC; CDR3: CASSEGLAGAETQYF
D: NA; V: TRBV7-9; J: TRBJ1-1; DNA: TGTGCCAGCAGCCCTCCAGATACAGGGAACACTGAAGCTTTCTTT; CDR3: CASSPPDTGNTEAFF
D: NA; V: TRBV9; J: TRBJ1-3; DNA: TGTGCCAGCAGTGGGAGCGGACCTGGAAACACCATATATTTT; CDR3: CASSGSGPGNTIYF